The rows below give T cell receptor beta chains drawn from one sample of a study of cytomegalovirus exposure and HLA in healthy donors. Using immunoSEQ multiplex PCR, the repertoire was profiled, and TCRdb retains in-frame clones only, with some absent. The sample lists approximately 92,000 clones, 65% to 85% occurring once. The sequenced sample consisted of PBMCs. Receptor source: a girl between 2 and 10 years old in good health and CMV-seropositive. The CDR3 runs from the conserved cysteine through the conserved F or W. A D gene is named only where the DNA matches it firmly. The size entry is marked missing in some rows and otherwise reads once, few, many or a size class.

CASSYLRRELFF	TGTGCCAGCAGTTATTTGCGCCGGGAGCTGTTTTTT	.	.	TRBV6-6	TRBJ2-2
CASSEVNTGELFF	TGTGCCAGCAGTGAAGTAAACACCGGGGAGCTGTTTTTT	few	.	TRBV6-1	TRBJ2-2
CASSFQQGTDTQYF	TGTGCCAGCAGCTTCCAACAGGGGACAGATACGCAGTATTTT	few	TRBD1	TRBV5-4	TRBJ2-3
CASSPSGSADTQYF	TGTGCCAGCAGCCCTAGCGGGAGTGCAGATACGCAGTATTTT	.	TRBD2	TRBV7-9	TRBJ2-3
CASSYLWETDTQYF	TGTGCCAGCAGTTACCTGTGGGAGACAGATACGCAGTATTTT	.	.	TRBV6-5	TRBJ2-3
CASSLDRGSLQPQHF	TGTGCCAGCTCACTGGACAGGGGATCCCTTCAGCCCCAGCATTTT	.	TRBD1	TRBV18	TRBJ1-5
CASSYADRGSQYF	TGTGCCAGCAGTTACGCCGACAGGGGATCTCAGTACTTC	.	TRBD1	TRBV6-6	TRBJ2-4
CASSLNTSGRDTQYF	TGTGCCAGCAGTTTAAATACTAGCGGGAGGGATACGCAGTATTTT	.	TRBD2	TRBV28	TRBJ2-3
CASSLGTSGRNEQYF	TGTGCCAGCAGCCTTGGGACTAGCGGGAGAAACGAGCAGTACTTC	.	TRBD2	TRBV14	TRBJ2-7
CASSVRRDSYTDTQYF	TGTGCCAGCAGCGTCCGTCGGGACTCTTACACAGATACGCAGTATTTT	.	.	TRBV9	TRBJ2-3
CAWSLGTGEDTQYF	TGTGCCTGGAGCTTGGGGACAGGGGAAGATACGCAGTATTTT	.	TRBD1	TRBV30	TRBJ2-3
CAIRTGTGEETQYF	TGTGCCATCAGAACCGGGACAGGAGAAGAGACCCAGTACTTC	.	TRBD1	TRBV10-3	TRBJ2-5
CSGGGHNEQFF	TGCAGCGGGGGGGGCCACAATGAGCAGTTCTTC	once	.	TRBV29-1	TRBJ2-1
CASSVGGERSYGYTF	TGTGCCAGCAGCGTAGGGGGGGAAAGAAGCTATGGCTACACCTTC	.	.	TRBV9	TRBJ1-2
CSARGAGINNEQFF	TGCAGCGCCCGGGGAGCGGGGATCAACAATGAGCAGTTCTTC	.	TRBD2	TRBV29-1	TRBJ2-1
CASSFFLAGAAPDTQYF	TGTGCCAGCAGCTTTTTTCTTGCGGGAGCGGCCCCAGATACGCAGTATTTT	once	TRBD2	TRBV7-6	TRBJ2-3
CSVEVKFPGFTQYF	TGCAGCGTTGAAGTTAAATTTCCGGGATTTACCCAGTACTTC	once	.	TRBV29-1	TRBJ2-5
CASSLGGTGGTDTQYF	TGCGCCAGCAGCTTGGGTGGGACAGGGGGCACAGATACGCAGTATTTT	.	TRBD1	TRBV5-1	TRBJ2-3
CAWKGVSDTQYF	TGTGCCTGGAAGGGAGTTTCAGATACGCAGTATTTT	.	.	TRBV30	TRBJ2-3
CASSIDPDTEAFF	TGTGCCAGTAGTATAGATCCCGACACTGAAGCTTTCTTT	.	.	TRBV19	TRBJ1-1
CSARANEQYF	TGCAGTGCTCGTGCTAACGAGCAGTACTTC	.	.	TRBV20-1	TRBJ2-7
CASRDRGEGEAFF	TGTGCCAGTAGAGACAGGGGCGAGGGTGAAGCTTTCTTT	once	TRBD1	TRBV19	TRBJ1-1
CASSSAGETEAFF	TGCGCCAGCAGCAGCGCCGGGGAGACTGAAGCTTTCTTT	.	.	TRBV5-1	TRBJ1-1
CASSRTVGEKLFF	TGTGCCAGCAGCAGGACAGTCGGTGAAAAACTGTTTTTT	.	.	TRBV6-5	TRBJ1-4
CASKTGTGVGYTF	TGTGCCAGTAAGACCGGGACAGGGGTTGGCTACACCTTC	.	TRBD1	TRBV19	TRBJ1-2
CASSLIGLPQGNEQFF	TGTGCCAGCAGTTTAATAGGGCTCCCGCAGGGGAATGAGCAGTTCTTC	few	.	TRBV28	TRBJ2-1
CASSWGLAGGGAGELFF	TGTGCCAGCAGCTGGGGACTAGCGGGAGGAGGCGCCGGGGAGCTGTTTTTT	.	TRBD2	TRBV7-6	TRBJ2-2
CASSDGGANTGELFF	TGTGCCAGCAGTGATGGGGGCGCGAACACCGGGGAGCTGTTTTTT	.	.	TRBV2	TRBJ2-2
CASRDRGLAGAVPQYPYF	TGTGCCAGCAGGGATCGGGGACTAGCGGGGGCCGTACCCCAGTATCCGTATTTT	.	TRBD2	TRBV2	TRBJ2-3
CASSRTGGAYEQYF	TGTGCCAGCAGCCGGACAGGGGGCGCATACGAGCAGTACTTC	few	TRBD1	TRBV7-2	TRBJ2-7
CSVYSVTSTDTQYF	TGCAGCGTTTATAGCGTAACTAGCACAGATACGCAGTATTTT	once	.	TRBV29-1	TRBJ2-3
CASSETLGLITYNEQFF	TGTGCCAGCAGCGAGACGTTGGGACTGATCACCTACAATGAGCAGTTCTTC	.	.	TRBV7-8	TRBJ2-1
CASSNSHLPNNNEQFF	TGTGCCAGCAGCAACAGTCACCTCCCGAATAACAATGAGCAGTTCTTC	.	.	TRBV7-2	TRBJ2-1
CASSYQGAWTEAFF	TGTGCCAGCAGTTACCAGGGGGCGTGGACTGAAGCTTTCTTT	once	TRBD1	TRBV6-5	TRBJ1-1
CSELAGADTQYF	TGCAGCGAACTAGCGGGAGCAGATACGCAGTATTTT	.	TRBD2	TRBV29-1	TRBJ2-3
CASHREPNQPQHF	TGTGCCAGTCACCGGGAGCCCAATCAGCCCCAGCATTTT	once	.	TRBV28	TRBJ1-5
CASSFPGQGAYGYTF	TGTGCCAGCAGCTTTCCGGGACAGGGGGCTTATGGCTACACCTTC	once	TRBD1	TRBV5-6	TRBJ1-2
CASSNDSSYRAGYTF	TGTGCCAGCAGTAACGACTCCTCCTACAGGGCTGGCTACACCTTC	.	.	TRBV27	TRBJ1-2
CAISEQGTSPSSYNEQFF	TGTGCCATCAGTGAGCAGGGTACTAGCCCCAGCTCCTACAATGAGCAGTTCTTC	once	.	TRBV10-3	TRBJ2-1
CASSYPSGRDYEQYF	TGTGCCAGCAGTTACCCTAGCGGGAGGGACTACGAGCAGTACTTC	.	TRBD2	TRBV6-5	TRBJ2-7